This T cell receptor (beta chain) was documented in a study of blood T cell repertoires in COVID-19. Study summary: Sources were T cells, B-cell-depleted T cells, or PBMCs; the material itself was cDNA or gDNA.

The repertoire was sequenced with immunoSEQ multiplex PCR; TCRdb's copy has only in-frame clones and lacks some. The sample contains 43,000 or so clones, approximately 86% of which appear only once. Germline V gene data show CDR1 as SGHAT and CDR2 as FQDESV (reference sequence). Trimming shortened V by 1 base and J by 1 base, and 7 bases separated the two germline ends. The length of the CDR3 is 14 residues. This TCR was sampled from a man aged 55 to 70 with active or convalescent COVID-19. The V call is TRBV11-1, the J call TRBJ2-5; tentative D call: TRBD1 (6 bases). Sequencing was done on a sample of peripheral blood. CDR3 nucleotide sequence: TGTGCCAGCAGCTTAGTGGGGGCCCAAGAGACCCAGTACTTC. This sequence encodes CASSLVGAQETQYF.